The clone carrying this T cell receptor (beta chain) was picked up many times. Its matching antigen is unknown. This sample was included in a study of T cells after yellow fever vaccination. Whole-study findings and limits: Subsequent booster samples again held most clones from primary vaccination (just under 98% CD4, about 85% CD8). When the response was secondary, it was weaker but reached its peak faster, day 5 versus 15. Abundant clonotypes from the bulk population could get into FACS-sorted repertoires as contaminants.

Template switching by 5'RACE produced TCR cDNA, adding a universal primer site and UMIs. TCRdb reanalysed the 5' RACE reads using MiXCR and keeps one entry per CDR3 protein. This sample carries 150,000 to 200,000 distinct CDR3 sequences, roughly 6.2% of them seen once, and the ten largest clones take just under 3%. The source was CD4+ T cells sorted from PBMCs, collected on the day of the first yellow fever vaccination. This TCR was recovered from a man aged 18 to 35 who received the YFV17D yellow fever vaccine.

CDR3 sequence: CASSPGTSRGYEQYV. DNA of the CDR3: TGTGCCAGCAGCCCGGGGACTAGCCGAGGCTACGAGCAGTACGTC. This chain joins TRBV11-2 and TRBJ2-7; 9 bases are shared with TRBD2. Trimming at V came to 5 bases and at J to 3 bases, leaving 8 bases not matched to a gene. The CDR3 is 15 residues long. Germline V gives CDR1 SGHAT, CDR2 FQNNGV.